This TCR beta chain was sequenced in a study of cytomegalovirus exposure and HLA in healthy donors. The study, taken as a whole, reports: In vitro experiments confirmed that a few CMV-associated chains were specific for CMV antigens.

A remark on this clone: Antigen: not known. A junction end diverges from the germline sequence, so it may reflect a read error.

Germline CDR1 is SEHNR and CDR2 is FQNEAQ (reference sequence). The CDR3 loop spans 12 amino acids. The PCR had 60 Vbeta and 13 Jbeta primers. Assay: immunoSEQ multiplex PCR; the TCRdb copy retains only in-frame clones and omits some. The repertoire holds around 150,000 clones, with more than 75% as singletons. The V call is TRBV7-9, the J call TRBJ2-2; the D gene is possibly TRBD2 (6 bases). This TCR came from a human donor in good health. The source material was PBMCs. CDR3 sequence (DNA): TGTGCCAGCAGCTTACTCTGGGGGGAGCTGCTTTTT. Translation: CASSLLWGELLF. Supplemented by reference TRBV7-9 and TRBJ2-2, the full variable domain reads DTGVSQNPRHKITKRGQNVTFRCDPISEHNRLYWYRQTLGQGPEFLTYFQNEAQLEKSRLLSDRFSAERPKGSFSTLEIQRTEQGDSAMYLCASSLLWGELLFGEGSRLTVL.